A selection of T cell receptor beta chains follows, all from one sample in a study of neurological immune-mediated disorders. TCRdb passed the 5' RACE reads through MiXCR, listing each CDR3 protein once. The data show 20,000 or so distinct CDR3 sequences, 2.6% seen once. Sequenced input: PBMCs. The receptors were gathered from a woman between 18 and 29 years old with multiple sclerosis. The CDR3 runs from the conserved cysteine through the conserved F or W. A D gene is named only where the DNA matches it firmly. A clone size is listed for some rows: how often the clone was seen (once, few, many), or a class if it is expanded.

CDR3 protein | CDR3 DNA | clone size | J gene | D gene | V gene
CASSYSNAGEGAFF | TGTGCCAGCAGTTACTCAAACGCGGGGGAAGGAGCTTTCTTT | many | TRBJ1-1 | NA | TRBV6-5
CSARNGSQYF | TGCAGTGCTAGGAACGGGAGCCAGTACTTC | many | TRBJ2-5 | NA | TRBV20-1
CASSVANSNYNEQFF | TGTGCCAGCAGCGTGGCTAACTCAAACTACAATGAGCAGTTCTTC | many | TRBJ2-1 | NA | TRBV9
CASSSLPAVSYNEQFF | TGTGCCAGCAGTTCACTACCCGCCGTCTCCTACAATGAGCAGTTCTTC | medium-sized | TRBJ2-1 | NA | TRBV28
CASSPEKRSGANVLTF | TGTGCCAGCAGCCCCGAGAAACGCTCTGGGGCCAACGTCCTGACTTTC | medium-sized | TRBJ2-6 | NA | TRBV3-1
CASSTRRTTGELFF | TGTGCCAGCAGCACCCGACGGACCACCGGGGAGCTGTTTTTT | medium-sized | TRBJ2-2 | NA | TRBV7-2
CASTVRNTEAFF | TGTGCCAGCACGGTTCGAAACACTGAAGCTTTCTTT | many | TRBJ1-1 | NA | TRBV12-3/TRBV12-4
CSALTDTQYF | TGCAGTGCCCTAACAGATACGCAGTATTTT | many | TRBJ2-3 | NA | TRBV20-1
CSARNRGGTEAFF | TGCAGTGCTAGAAACAGGGGAGGCACTGAAGCTTTCTTT | many | TRBJ1-1 | TRBD1 | TRBV20-1
CAWSGPKITDTQYF | TGTGCCTGGAGTGGCCCGAAGATCACAGATACGCAGTATTTT | many | TRBJ2-3 | NA | TRBV30
CASSLGGRSAFF | TGTGCCAGCAGCTTAGGGGGTAGATCTGCTTTCTTT | many | TRBJ1-1 | NA | TRBV11-2
CASSFVGDQETQYF | TGTGCCAGCAGTTTTGTGGGAGACCAAGAGACCCAGTACTTC | many | TRBJ2-5 | NA | TRBV28
CASTPMAGGNTQYF | TGTGCCAGCACCCCTATGGCGGGAGGGAATACGCAGTATTTT | many | TRBJ2-3 | TRBD2 | TRBV12-3/TRBV12-4
CAISGGFDSPLNF | TGTGCCATCAGTGGAGGGTTCGATTCACCCCTCAACTTT | many | TRBJ1-6 | NA | TRBV10-3
CASSYSSQDNQPQHF | TGTGCCAGCAGTTACTCGAGTCAGGACAATCAGCCCCAGCATTTT | many | TRBJ1-5 | NA | TRBV6-2/TRBV6-3
CASTRSRGPDTQYF | TGTGCCAGCACTCGGTCCAGGGGGCCAGATACGCAGTATTTT | many | TRBJ2-3 | TRBD1 | TRBV6-5
CSARVPGAAGGYTF | TGCAGTGCTAGAGTTCCGGGGGCGGCAGGAGGCTACACCTTC | many | TRBJ1-2 | NA | TRBV20-1
CASRHDTQYF | TGTGCCAGCAGACACGATACGCAGTATTTT | NA | TRBJ2-3 | NA | TRBV25-1
CASGWSTGDTEAFF | TGTGCTAGTGGGTGGTCGACAGGGGACACTGAAGCTTTCTTT | many | TRBJ1-1 | TRBD1 | TRBV12-5
CASSQPLAGGPHEQYF | TGTGCCAGCAGCCAACCTTTAGCGGGGGGGCCTCACGAGCAGTACTTC | many | TRBJ2-7 | TRBD2 | TRBV4-2
CSASSSGTYNEQFF | TGCAGTGCCTCCTCGAGCGGGACTTACAATGAGCAGTTCTTC | many | TRBJ2-1 | TRBD2 | TRBV20-1
CASSLGDRVVTEAFF | TGTGCCAGCAGCTTAGGGGACAGGGTGGTCACTGAAGCTTTCTTT | many | TRBJ1-1 | TRBD1 | TRBV7-9
CASSLAAGDAYNEQFF | TGTGCCAGCAGCTTGGCGGCAGGGGATGCCTACAATGAGCAGTTCTTC | few | TRBJ2-1 | NA | TRBV27
CASSSDREHTEAFF | TGTGCCAGCAGTTCGGACAGGGAGCACACTGAAGCTTTCTTT | many | TRBJ1-1 | TRBD1 | TRBV12-3/TRBV12-4
CASRGQDGEKLFF | TGCGCCAGCAGAGGACAGGATGGGGAAAAACTGTTTTTT | many | TRBJ1-4 | TRBD1 | TRBV5-1
CAQGDTQYF | TGTGCCCAGGGGGATACGCAGTATTTT | many | TRBJ2-3 | NA | TRBV7-9
CSVQGWGTEAFF | TGCAGCGTTCAGGGTTGGGGCACTGAAGCTTTCTTT | many | TRBJ1-1 | NA | TRBV29-1
CASSSDRGTNEKLFF | TGTGCCAGCAGTTCCGACAGGGGAACTAATGAAAAACTGTTTTTT | many | TRBJ1-4 | TRBD1 | TRBV12-3/TRBV12-4
CASSSIAGGYETQYF | TGTGCCAGCAGCTCGATAGCGGGGGGGTACGAGACCCAGTACTTC | many | TRBJ2-5 | TRBD2 | TRBV7-6
CATSDLTSGNTGELFF | TGTGCCACCAGTGATTTGACTAGCGGTAACACCGGGGAGCTGTTTTTT | many | TRBJ2-2 | TRBD2 | TRBV24-1
CATQQGGNEQYF | TGTGCCACTCAACAGGGGGGTAACGAGCAGTACTTC | many | TRBJ2-7 | TRBD1 | TRBV15
CASSLDRGASPLHF | TGTGCCAGCAGTTTGGACAGGGGGGCTTCACCCCTCCACTTT | many | TRBJ1-6 | TRBD1 | TRBV27
CASSQESKGSIQYF | TGTGCCAGCAGCCAAGAATCTAAAGGAAGCATTCAGTACTTC | many | TRBJ2-4 | NA | TRBV4-2
CSVRRSQETQYF | TGCAGCGTAAGGAGATCCCAAGAGACCCAGTACTTC | few | TRBJ2-5 | NA | TRBV29-1
CASRKGSSSIGNEQFF | TGTGCCAGCAGAAAAGGTTCCTCTAGTATAGGTAATGAGCAGTTCTTC | few | TRBJ2-1 | NA | TRBV12-3/TRBV12-4
CASSSSLGMNTEAFF | TGCGCCAGCAGCTCTAGCCTGGGCATGAACACTGAAGCTTTCTTT | many | TRBJ1-1 | NA | TRBV5-1
CATKGGEATEAFF | TGTGCCACCAAAGGGGGCGAGGCCACTGAAGCTTTCTTT | many | TRBJ1-1 | TRBD1 | TRBV24-1
CASSLTTSGQETQYF | TGTGCCAGCAGCTTAACGACTAGCGGCCAAGAGACCCAGTACTTC | many | TRBJ2-5 | TRBD2 | TRBV7-3
CASSLGQGWTEAFF | TGTGCCAGCAGTTTAGGACAGGGATGGACTGAAGCTTTCTTT | many | TRBJ1-1 | TRBD1 | TRBV12-3/TRBV12-4
CASIGQHANTGELFF | TGTGCCAGCATCGGACAGCACGCGAACACCGGGGAGCTGTTTTTT | many | TRBJ2-2 | NA | TRBV28
CASSEFKALSTDTQYF | TGTGCCAGCAGTGAATTTAAGGCTCTTAGCACAGATACGCAGTATTTT | many | TRBJ2-3 | NA | TRBV25-1
CASSFSGGAEKLFF | TGTGCCAGCAGTTTTTCAGGGGGTGCTGAAAAACTGTTTTTT | many | TRBJ1-4 | TRBD1 | TRBV6-5
CASSSTRLNEQFF | TGTGCCAGCAGCTCGACTAGACTCAATGAGCAGTTCTTC | many | TRBJ2-1 | NA | TRBV7-9
CASSLVEGIADTQYF | TGTGCCAGCAGTTTAGTGGAAGGTATCGCAGATACGCAGTATTTT | many | TRBJ2-3 | NA | TRBV12-3/TRBV12-4
CASSARDRGSGELFF | TGTGCCAGCAGCGCGAGGGACAGGGGTTCCGGGGAGCTGTTTTTT | many | TRBJ2-2 | TRBD1 | TRBV9
CSANGRQGFGTDTQYF | TGCAGTGCTAACGGACGCCAGGGGTTCGGCACAGATACGCAGTATTTT | NA | TRBJ2-3 | NA | TRBV20-1
CASSPPLNTEAFF | TGTGCCAGCAGTCCACCTCTGAACACTGAAGCTTTCTTT | many | TRBJ1-1 | NA | TRBV12-3/TRBV12-4